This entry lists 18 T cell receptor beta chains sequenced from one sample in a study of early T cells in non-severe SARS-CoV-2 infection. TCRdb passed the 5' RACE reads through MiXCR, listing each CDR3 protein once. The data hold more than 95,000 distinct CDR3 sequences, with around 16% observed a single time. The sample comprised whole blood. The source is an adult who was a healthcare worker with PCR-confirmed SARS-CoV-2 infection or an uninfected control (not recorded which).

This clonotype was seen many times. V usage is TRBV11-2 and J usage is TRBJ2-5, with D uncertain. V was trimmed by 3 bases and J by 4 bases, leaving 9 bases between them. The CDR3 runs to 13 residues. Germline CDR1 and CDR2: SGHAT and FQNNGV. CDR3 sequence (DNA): TGTGCCAGCAGCTTTGTCGATTTAGAGACCCAGTACTTC. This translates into CASSFVDLETQYF.

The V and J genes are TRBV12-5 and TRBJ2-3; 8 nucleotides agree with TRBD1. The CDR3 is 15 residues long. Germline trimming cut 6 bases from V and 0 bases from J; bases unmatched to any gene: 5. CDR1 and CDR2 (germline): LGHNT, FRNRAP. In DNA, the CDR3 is TGTGCTAGTGGCCCGGACAGGGTGAGCACAGATACGCAGTATTTT. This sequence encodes CASGPDRVSTDTQYF. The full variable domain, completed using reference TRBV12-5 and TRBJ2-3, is DARVTQTPRHKVTEMGQEVTMRCQPILGHNTVFWYRQTMMQGLELLAYFRNRAPLDDSGMPKDRFSAEMPDATLATLKIQPSEPRDSAVYFCASGPDRVSTDTQYFGPGTRLTVL.

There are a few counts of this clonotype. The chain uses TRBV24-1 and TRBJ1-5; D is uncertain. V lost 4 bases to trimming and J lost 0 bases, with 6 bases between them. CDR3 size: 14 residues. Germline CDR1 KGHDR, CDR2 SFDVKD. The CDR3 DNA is TGTGCCACCAGTGACCTAAATAGCAATCAGCCCCAGCATTTT. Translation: CATSDLNSNQPQHF.

CDR3: CASSQRARQVDEQFF. CDR3 DNA: TGTGCCAGCAGCCAGAGGGCAAGGCAGGTCGATGAGCAGTTCTTC. The rearrangement joins TRBV14 to TRBJ2-1, with D possibly being TRBD2 (5 bases). Trimming left V 3 bases short and J 8 bases short, with 17 bases between. Germline CDR1 reads SGHDN; CDR2 reads FVKESK. This CDR3 is 15 amino acids long.

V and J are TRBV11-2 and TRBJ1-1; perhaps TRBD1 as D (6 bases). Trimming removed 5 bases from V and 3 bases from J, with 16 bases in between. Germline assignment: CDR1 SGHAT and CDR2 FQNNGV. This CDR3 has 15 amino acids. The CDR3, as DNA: TGTGCCAGCAGCCTATGGACAGCCGCGGACACTGAAGCTTTCTTT. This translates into CASSLWTAADTEAFF.

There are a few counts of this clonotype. The CDR3, as DNA: TGTGCCAGCAGTTACGAGGGAGAGACCCAGTACTTC. Translation: CASSYEGETQYF. The rearrangement uses TRBV6-2 or TRBV6-3 and TRBJ2-5; D may be TRBD2 (5 bases). V dropped 2 bases and J dropped 4 bases, with 5 bases sitting between them. Germline V lookup: CDR1 MNHEY, CDR2 SVGEGT. This CDR3 is built from 12 residues.

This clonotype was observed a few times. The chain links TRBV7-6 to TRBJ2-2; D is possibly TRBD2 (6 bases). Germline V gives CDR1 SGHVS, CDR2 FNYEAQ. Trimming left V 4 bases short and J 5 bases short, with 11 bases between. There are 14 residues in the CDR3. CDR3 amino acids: CASSSVEGTGELFF. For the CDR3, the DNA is TGTGCCAGCAGCTCCGTGGAGGGAACCGGGGAGCTGTTTTTT.

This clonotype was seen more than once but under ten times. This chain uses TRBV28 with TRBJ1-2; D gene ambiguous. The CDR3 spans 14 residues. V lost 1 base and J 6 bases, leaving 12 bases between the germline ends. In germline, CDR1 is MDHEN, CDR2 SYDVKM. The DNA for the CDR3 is TGTGCCAGCAGTTTATACGGCCAGATCCATGGCTACACCTTC. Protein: CASSLYGQIHGYTF.

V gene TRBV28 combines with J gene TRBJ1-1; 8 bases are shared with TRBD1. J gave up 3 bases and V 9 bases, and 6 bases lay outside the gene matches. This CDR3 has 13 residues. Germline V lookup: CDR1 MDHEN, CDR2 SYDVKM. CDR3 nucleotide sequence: TGTGCCAGTGACAGGGGAGCGGACACTGAAGCTTTCTTT. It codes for CASDRGADTEAFF.

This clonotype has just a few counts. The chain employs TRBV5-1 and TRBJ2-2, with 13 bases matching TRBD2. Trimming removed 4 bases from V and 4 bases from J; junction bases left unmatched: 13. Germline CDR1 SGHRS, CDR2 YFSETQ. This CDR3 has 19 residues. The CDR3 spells CASSKRGLAGERFTGELFF. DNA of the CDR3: TGCGCCAGCAGCAAACGTGGACTAGCGGGAGAACGGTTCACCGGGGAGCTGTTTTTT.

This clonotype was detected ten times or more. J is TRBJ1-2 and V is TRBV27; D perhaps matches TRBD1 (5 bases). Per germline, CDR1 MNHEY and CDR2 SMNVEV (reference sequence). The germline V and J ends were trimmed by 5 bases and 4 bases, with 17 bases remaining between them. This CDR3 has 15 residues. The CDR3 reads CASSHVPGRGYGYTF. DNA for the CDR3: TGTGCCAGCAGTCACGTCCCGGGACGGGGCTATGGCTACACCTTC.

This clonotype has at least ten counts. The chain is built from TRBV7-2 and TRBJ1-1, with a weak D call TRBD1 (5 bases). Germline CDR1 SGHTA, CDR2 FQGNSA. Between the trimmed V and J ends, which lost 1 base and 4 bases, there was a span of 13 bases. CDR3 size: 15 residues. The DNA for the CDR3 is TGTGCCAGCAGCTTAGGGGGGATGGAGAGCACTGAAGCTTTCTTT. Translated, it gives CASSLGGMESTEAFF.

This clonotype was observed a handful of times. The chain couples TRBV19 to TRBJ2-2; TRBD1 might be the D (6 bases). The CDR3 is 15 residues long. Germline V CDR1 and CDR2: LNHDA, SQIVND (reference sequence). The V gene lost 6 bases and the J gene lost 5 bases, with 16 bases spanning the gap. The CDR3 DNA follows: TGTGCCAGTAGCACACAGGGATCGGGTACCGGGGAGCTGTTTTTT. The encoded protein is CASSTQGSGTGELFF. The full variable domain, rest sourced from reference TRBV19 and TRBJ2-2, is DGGITQSPKYLFRKEGQNVTLSCEQNLNHDAMYWYRQDPGQGLRLIYYSQIVNDFQKGDIAEGYSVSREKKESFPLTVTSAQKNPTAFYLCASSTQGSGTGELFFGEGSRLTVL.

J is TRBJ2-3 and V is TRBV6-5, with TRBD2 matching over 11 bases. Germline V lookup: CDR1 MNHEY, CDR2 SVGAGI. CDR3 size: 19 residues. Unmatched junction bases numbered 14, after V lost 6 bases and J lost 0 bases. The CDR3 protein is CASRADSGRETYSTDTQYF. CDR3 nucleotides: TGTGCCAGCAGGGCCGATAGCGGGAGGGAAACTTATAGCACAGATACGCAGTATTTT.

The CDR3 nucleotides are TGTGCCAGCAGCCTGGTGACTAGCGCCAATGAGCAGTTCTTC. It codes for CASSLVTSANEQFF. The rearrangement joins TRBV11-3 to TRBJ2-1, with 8 positions matching TRBD2. Germline CDR1 reads SGHNT; CDR2 reads YENEEA. This CDR3 is built from 14 residues. V was clipped by 5 bases and J by 6 bases; unmatched bases: 6.

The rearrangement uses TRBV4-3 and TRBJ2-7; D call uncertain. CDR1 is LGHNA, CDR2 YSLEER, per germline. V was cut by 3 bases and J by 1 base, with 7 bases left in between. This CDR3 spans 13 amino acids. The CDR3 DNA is TGCGCCAGCAGCCACACACGGTCCTACGAGCAGTACTTC. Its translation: CASSHTRSYEQYF.

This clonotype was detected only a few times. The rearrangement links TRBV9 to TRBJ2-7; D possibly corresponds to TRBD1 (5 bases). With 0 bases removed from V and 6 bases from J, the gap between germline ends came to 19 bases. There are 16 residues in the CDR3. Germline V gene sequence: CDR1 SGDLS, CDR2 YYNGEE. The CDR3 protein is CASSVGSTVDYGEQYF. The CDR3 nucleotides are TGTGCCAGCAGCGTAGGATCGACAGTGGATTACGGCGAGCAGTACTTC.

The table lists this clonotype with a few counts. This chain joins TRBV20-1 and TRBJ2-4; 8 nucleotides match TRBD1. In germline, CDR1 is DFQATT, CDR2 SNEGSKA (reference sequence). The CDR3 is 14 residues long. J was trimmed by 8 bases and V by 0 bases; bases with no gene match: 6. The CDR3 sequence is CSAREGRGLDIQYF. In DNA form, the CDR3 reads TGCAGTGCTAGAGAGGGCAGGGGGCTTGACATTCAGTACTTC.